Listed here is a single TCR beta chain. Its antigen is currently unknown. This specimen belongs to a study of T-cell reconstitution after alpha-beta-depleted transplantation in children. Study findings and constraints: By about two months after transplant, alpha-beta T cells reportedly arose from several hundred graft clones that had expanded. Fresh T-cell production supplied most of the T-cell counts and diversity seen one year after transplant. It was surviving recipient T cells and thymic progenitors that gave some patients high TCRbeta diversity at day 60.

As it was prepared, the TCRbeta library received unique molecular identifiers. One entry per CDR3 protein results from TCRdb running MiXCR on the PCR reads. The sample lists roughly 400,000 distinct CDR3 sequences; about 45% were seen once. The input for sequencing was PBMCs, taken before TCRalphabeta/CD19-depleted stem cell transplant. The sequence was collected from a girl aged 2 to 9 with aplastic anemia, due to receive a stem cell transplant.

The CDR3 sequence: CAIRGLAGGPRTGELFF. CDR3 in DNA: TGTGCCATCAGAGGACTAGCGGGAGGGCCTCGGACCGGGGAGCTGTTTTTT. V usage is TRBV10-3 and J usage is TRBJ2-2; 15 bases fit TRBD2. The CDR3 is 17 residues long. Germline assignment: CDR1 ENHRY and CDR2 SYGVKD. The V gene end was trimmed by 6 bases and the J gene end by 5 bases; junction bases not matched to a gene: 7.